This TCR beta chain was retrieved from a study of blood T cell repertoires in COVID-19 (TCRdb year 2020). Notes on the research overall: Samples covering the acute and convalescent phases of COVID-19 were provided by collaborators in the United States, Italy and Spain. Deeply sampled blood TCRbeta repertoires from subjects exposed to, actively infected with, or recovered from COVID-19 were included in the dataset. The prospective study material was composed of cDNA or gDNA derived from T cells, B-cell-depleted T cells, or PBMCs. The repertoires were released in a freely available public database meant as a resource for research on the immune response to SARS-CoV-2. Where HLA class I and class II types were available, the types were taken from metadata supplied by the sample provider, not from assay-based typing. The samples were drawn from two sources: the first 160 participants of the ongoing ImmuneRACE study, and 1,200 or so subjects contributed by 6 global collaborators. The sample metadata nearly always contained a de-identified subject ID, COVID-19 status, age in years and sex. What the research found in general, with its limitations: The quantity of clinical and demographic metadata differed by source and by participant and was supplied without curation.

Collaborating institutions collected whole blood in K2EDTA tubes following their own protocols. Collaborator samples were shipped for TCRbeta analysis as frozen whole blood, isolated PBMCs, or DNA extracted from either sample type. The germline V gene specifies KGHSH as CDR1 and LQKENI as CDR2. The CDR3 runs 17 residues from the cysteine to the phenylalanine. The CDR3 DNA has 51 bases and is translated from base 1. The trim is 0 bases for V and 0 bases for J, with a gap of 15 bases between the germline ends. The immunoSEQ Assay, a bias-controlled multiplex PCR, was used to amplify TCRbeta CDR3 regions from genomic DNA. The paper's processing steps were these. The number of nucleated cells in each sample was estimated from the amplification of reference gene primers within the assay. To quantify the absolute abundance of each unique TCRbeta CDR3 rearrangement, sequence reads were collapsed and filtered. For each sample, productive Simpson clonality was calculated as the square root of Simpson's diversity index over productive rearrangements. In its TCRdb copy, this immuneACCESS table keeps in-frame sequences only and misses some clones. Where compared with another copy, unresolved V genes explain less than half of these, and the others have no known cause. That table supplies the V and J calls and clone size; D and trimming were determined from the DNA. This sample has about 68,000 clones in its table, and roughly 80% of those were observed once. Roughly 20% of the sample is in the top ten clones.

In regard to this clone: Its specific antigen is unknown. It has no much larger one-base neighbor in the sample; base qualities were not kept.

The material sequenced was peripheral blood. The sequence was obtained from a human donor in a cohort sampled during active COVID-19. The sequence is built from TRBV18 and TRBJ2-7, with no confidently assigned D gene. The CDR3 region reads CASSPPYRGVTSYEQYF. The bases read TGTGCCAGCTCACCACCGTATCGCGGTGTAACCTCCTACGAGCAGTACTTC.